Listed here is a single TCR beta chain. This record belongs to a study of blood T cell repertoires in COVID-19. Study-wide background: Samples came from the United States, Italy and Spain, spanning acute and convalescent COVID-19.

Assay used: immunoSEQ multiplex PCR; TCRdb lists only in-frame clones, some missing. The data hold 200,000 or so clones, with about 88% observed a single time. The sequencing input was peripheral blood. The sequence was obtained from a woman aged 40-49 years who had recovered from COVID-19.

This CDR3 is CASGGTNDQPQHF. Here the CDR3 DNA reads TGTGCCAGCGGGGGGACCAATGACCAGCCCCAGCATTTT. The rearrangement uses TRBV12-3 or TRBV12-4 and TRBJ1-5, with D tentatively TRBD1 (5 bases). The CDR3 runs 13 residues. The V gene lost 8 bases and the J gene lost 7 bases, with 15 bases spanning the gap.